This T cell receptor (beta chain) was captured in a study of vaccination and CD4 T cells after COVID-19. As for the study in general: Each individual in the study obtained two doses of BNT162b2 or mRNA-1273 vaccine. Stimulation used overlapping spike peptides from SARS-CoV-2, HCoV-NL63, HCoV-OC43 and HCoV-229E. Study results and limitations: Convalescent patients' median share of reactive clones seen only post-vaccination was approximately 90%.

Scientists ran DNA taken from cultured CD4+ T cells through the Oncomine TCR Beta short-read assay for sequencing. Once CD4+ T cells had been cultured, genomic DNA was extracted from them. TCRdb re-called the PCR reads through MiXCR, storing one row per CDR3 protein. The table lists under 9,500 distinct CDR3 sequences, 73% of them singletons. Notes on this clonotype: Antigen unknown.

This CDR3 contains 16 residues. V gave up 3 bases and J gave up 8 bases, with 20 bases separating them. Looked up from germline, CDR1 is LNHDA and CDR2 is SQIVND (reference sequence). Noted treatment: approximately 9-day PBMC culture with coronavirus spike peptide pools or control peptides (ViraFEST assay). The material sequenced was CD4+ T cells from blood, cultured in vitro. The V gene is TRBV19, the J gene TRBJ2-1; D possibly corresponds to TRBD1 (8 bases). The clonotype was recovered from a human donor who had recovered from COVID-19. CDR3 nucleotide sequence: TGTGCCAGTAGTATCGGGGGGCCACAGGGGGTCGATGAGCAGTTCTTC. Protein: CASSIGGPQGVDEQFF.